This TCR beta chain is drawn from a study of blood T cell repertoires in COVID-19. Turning to the study itself: COVID-19 samples collected from the United States, Italy and Spain covered acute and convalescent phases.

Data came from immunoSEQ multiplex PCR; TCRdb stores just in-frame clones and leaves some out. This table has approximately 350,000 clones, 87% appearing once. J gave up 4 bases and V 4 bases, and 5 bases lay outside the gene matches. CDR1 and CDR2 from the germline V gene are SGHDN and FVKESK. The CDR3 is made up of 16 amino acids. The gene calls are TRBV14 and TRBJ2-2; 11 bases map to TRBD2. The receptor's source is a woman between 50 and 59 years old with COVID-19, enrolled during active disease. Sequencing was carried out using peripheral blood. CDR3 nucleotides: TGTGCCAGCAGCCCTTGGACTAGCGGGTCCACCGGGGAGCTGTTTTTT. This translates into CASSPWTSGSTGELFF.